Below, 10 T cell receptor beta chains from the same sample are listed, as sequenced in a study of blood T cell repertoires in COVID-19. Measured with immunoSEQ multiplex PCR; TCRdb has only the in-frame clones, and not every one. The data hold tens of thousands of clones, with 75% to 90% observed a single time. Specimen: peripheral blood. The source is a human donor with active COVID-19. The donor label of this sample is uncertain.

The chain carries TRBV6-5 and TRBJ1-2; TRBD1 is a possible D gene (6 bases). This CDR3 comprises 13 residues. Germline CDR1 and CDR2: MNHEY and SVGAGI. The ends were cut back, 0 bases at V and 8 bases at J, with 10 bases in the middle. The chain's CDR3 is CASSYSQGQGYTF. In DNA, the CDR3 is TGTGCCAGCAGTTACTCTCAGGGGCAAGGCTACACCTTC.

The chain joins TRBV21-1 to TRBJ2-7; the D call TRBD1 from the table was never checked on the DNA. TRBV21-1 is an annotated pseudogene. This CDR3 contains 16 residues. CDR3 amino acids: CASSPRQGYSSYEQYF. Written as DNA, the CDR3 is TGTGCCAGCAGCCCACGACAGGGGTATTCCTCCTACGAGCAGTACTTC.

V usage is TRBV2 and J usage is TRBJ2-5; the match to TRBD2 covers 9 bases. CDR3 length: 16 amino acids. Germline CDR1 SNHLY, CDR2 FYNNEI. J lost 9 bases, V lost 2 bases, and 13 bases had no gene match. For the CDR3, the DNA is TGTGCCAGCAGTGAACAGGTAGCGGGGGCTCCTAGGGCCCAGTACTTC. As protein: CASSEQVAGAPRAQYF.

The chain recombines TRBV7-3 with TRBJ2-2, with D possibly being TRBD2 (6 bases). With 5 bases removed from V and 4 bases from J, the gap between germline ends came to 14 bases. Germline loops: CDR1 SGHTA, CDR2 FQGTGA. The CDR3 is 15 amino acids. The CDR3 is CASSPTTSSTGELFF. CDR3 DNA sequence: TGTGCCAGCAGCCCCACAACTAGCAGCACCGGGGAGCTGTTTTTT.

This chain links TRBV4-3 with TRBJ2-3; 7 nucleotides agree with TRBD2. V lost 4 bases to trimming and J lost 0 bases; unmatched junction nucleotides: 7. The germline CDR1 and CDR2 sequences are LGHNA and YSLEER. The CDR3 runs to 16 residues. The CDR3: CASSRDYGGSTDTQYF. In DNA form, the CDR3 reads TGCGCCAGCAGCCGGGACTATGGGGGGAGCACAGATACGCAGTATTTT.

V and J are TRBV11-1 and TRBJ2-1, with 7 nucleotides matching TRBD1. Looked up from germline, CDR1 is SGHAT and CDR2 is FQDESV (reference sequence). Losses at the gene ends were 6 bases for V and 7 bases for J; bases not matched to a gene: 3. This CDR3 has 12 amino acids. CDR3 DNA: TGTGCCAGCAGTCCACAGGGGAATGAGCAGTTCTTC. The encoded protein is CASSPQGNEQFF. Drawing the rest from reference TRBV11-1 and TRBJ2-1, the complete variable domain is EAEVAQSPRYKITEKSQAVAFWCDPISGHATLYWYRQILGQGPELLVQFQDESVVDDSQLPKDRFSAERLKGVDSTLKIQPAELGDSAMYLCASSPQGNEQFFGPGTRLTVL.

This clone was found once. CDR3 nucleotide sequence: TGCGCCAGCAGCCAAGTACGGGGGGATGAGCAGTTCTTC. Its protein is CASSQVRGDEQFF. The gene calls are TRBV4-1 and TRBJ2-1, with 7 bases matching TRBD2. This CDR3 is 13 amino acids long. Germline CDR1 reads MGHRA; CDR2 reads YSYEKL. J gave up 8 bases and V 1 base, and 2 bases lay outside the gene matches.

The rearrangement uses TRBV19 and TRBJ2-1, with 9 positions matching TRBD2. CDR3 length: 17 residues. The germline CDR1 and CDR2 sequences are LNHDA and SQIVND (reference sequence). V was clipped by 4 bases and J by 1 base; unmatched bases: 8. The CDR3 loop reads CASSTSRSGRSYNEQFF. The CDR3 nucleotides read TGTGCCAGTAGTACCAGCCGTAGCGGGAGATCCTACAATGAGCAGTTCTTC. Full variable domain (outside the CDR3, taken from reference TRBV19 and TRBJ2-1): DGGITQSPKYLFRKEGQNVTLSCEQNLNHDAMYWYRQDPGQGLRLIYYSQIVNDFQKGDIAEGYSVSREKKESFPLTVTSAQKNPTAFYLCASSTSRSGRSYNEQFFGPGTRLTVL.

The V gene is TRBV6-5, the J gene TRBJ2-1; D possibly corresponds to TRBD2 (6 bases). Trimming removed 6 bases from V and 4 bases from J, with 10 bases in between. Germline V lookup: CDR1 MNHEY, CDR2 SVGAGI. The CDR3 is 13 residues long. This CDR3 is CASRGGLYNEQFF. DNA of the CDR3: TGTGCCAGCAGGGGGGGACTGTACAATGAGCAGTTCTTC.

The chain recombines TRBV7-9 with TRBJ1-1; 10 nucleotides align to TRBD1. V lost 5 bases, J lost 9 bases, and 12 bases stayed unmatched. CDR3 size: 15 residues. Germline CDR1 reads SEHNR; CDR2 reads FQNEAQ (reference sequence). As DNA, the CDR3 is TGTGCCAGCAGCCAAACCCCCGGGACAGGGGAAAAAGCTTTCTTT. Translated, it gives CASSQTPGTGEKAFF.